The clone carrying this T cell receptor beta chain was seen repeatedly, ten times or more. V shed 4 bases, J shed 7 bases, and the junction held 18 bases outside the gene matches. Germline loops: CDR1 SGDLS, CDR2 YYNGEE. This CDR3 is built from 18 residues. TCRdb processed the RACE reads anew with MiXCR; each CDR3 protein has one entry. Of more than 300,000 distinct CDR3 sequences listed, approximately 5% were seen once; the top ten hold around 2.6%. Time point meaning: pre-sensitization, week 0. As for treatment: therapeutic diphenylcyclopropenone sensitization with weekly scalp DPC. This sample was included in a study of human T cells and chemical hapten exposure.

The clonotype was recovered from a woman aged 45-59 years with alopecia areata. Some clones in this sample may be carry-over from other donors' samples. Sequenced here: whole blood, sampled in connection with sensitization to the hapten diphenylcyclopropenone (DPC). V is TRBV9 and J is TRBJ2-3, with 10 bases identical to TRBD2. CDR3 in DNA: TGTGCCAGCAGCCCCGTAGGCCCAACTAGCGGGGACCGGAATACGCAGTATTTT. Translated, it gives CASSPVGPTSGDRNTQYF.